This TCR beta chain was found in a study of T-cell reconstitution after alpha-beta-depleted transplantation in children. Preparation of the TCRbeta library was carried out with unique molecular identifiers. TCRdb ran MiXCR on the PCR reads and lists one entry per CDR3 protein. The table shows around 680,000 distinct CDR3 sequences, with roughly 17% occurring only once. CDR3 length: 15 residues. V was shortened by 0 bases and J by 6 bases, with 14 bases between the two germline ends. In germline, CDR1 is SGHRS, CDR2 YFSETQ. The receptor comes from a human donor who donated a stem cell graft to a child with acute myeloid leukemia. Sequenced here: PBMCs from the stem cell graft donor, sampled from the stem cell graft. The V gene is TRBV5-1, the J gene TRBJ2-3; D is unclear. CDR3: CASSLASSFGDTQYF. The CDR3 coding sequence is TGCGCCAGCAGCTTGGCCAGTAGCTTCGGTGATACGCAGTATTTT.